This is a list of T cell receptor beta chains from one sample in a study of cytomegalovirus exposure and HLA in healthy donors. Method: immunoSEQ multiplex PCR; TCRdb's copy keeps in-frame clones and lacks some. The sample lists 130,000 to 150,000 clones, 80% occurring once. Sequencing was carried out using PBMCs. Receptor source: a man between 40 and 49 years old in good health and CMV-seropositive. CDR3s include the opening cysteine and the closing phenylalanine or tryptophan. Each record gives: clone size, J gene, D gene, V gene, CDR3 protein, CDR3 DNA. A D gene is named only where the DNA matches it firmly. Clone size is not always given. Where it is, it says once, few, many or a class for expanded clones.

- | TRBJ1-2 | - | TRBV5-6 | CASSLGGSYGYTF | TGTGCCAGCAGCCTCGGGGGGAGCTATGGCTACACCTTC
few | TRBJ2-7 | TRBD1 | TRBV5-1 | CASSLLAGGSYEQYF | TGCGCCAGCAGCTTGTTGGCAGGGGGCTCCTACGAGCAGTACTTC
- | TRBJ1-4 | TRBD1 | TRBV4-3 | CASSPIFAGTGDATNEKLFF | TGCGCCAGCAGTCCTATTTTTGCCGGGACAGGGGATGCAACTAATGAAAAACTGTTTTTT
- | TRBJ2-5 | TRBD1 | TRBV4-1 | CASSRTGVETQYF | TGCGCCAGCAGCCGGACAGGGGTAGAGACCCAGTACTTC
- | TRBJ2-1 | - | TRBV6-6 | CASSSSGARGDEQFF | TGTGCCAGCAGTTCGTCGGGGGCCCGGGGGGATGAGCAGTTCTTC
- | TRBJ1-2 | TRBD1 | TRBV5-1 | CASSLGDRDGYTF | TGCGCCAGCAGCTTGGGAGACAGGGACGGCTACACCTTC
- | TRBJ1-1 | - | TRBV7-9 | CASSPNYMNTEAFF | TGTGCCAGCAGCCCGAATTACATGAACACTGAAGCTTTCTTT
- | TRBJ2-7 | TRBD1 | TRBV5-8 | CASSARGSDYEQYF | TGTGCCAGCAGCGCCAGGGGGTCTGACTACGAGCAGTACTTC
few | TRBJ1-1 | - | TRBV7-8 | CASSPDTNTEAFF | TGTGCCAGCAGCCCCGACACTAACACTGAAGCTTTCTTT
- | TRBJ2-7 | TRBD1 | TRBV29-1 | CSAQRGTGFYEQYF | TGCAGCGCCCAAAGGGGGACAGGCTTCTACGAGCAGTACTTC
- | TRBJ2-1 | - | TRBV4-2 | CASSHPPHNEQFF | TGTGCCAGCAGCCATCCTCCCCACAATGAGCAGTTCTTC
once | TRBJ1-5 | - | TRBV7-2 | CASSPQSNQPQHF | TGTGCCAGCAGCCCCCAGAGCAATCAGCCCCAGCATTTT
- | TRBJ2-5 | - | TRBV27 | CASSPGPTPQETQYF | TGTGCCAGCTCCCCCGGTCCTACCCCCCAAGAGACCCAGTACTTC
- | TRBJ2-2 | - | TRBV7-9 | CASSSISGGLATGELFF | TGTGCCAGCAGCTCAATAAGTGGGGGCCTAGCCACCGGGGAGCTGTTTTTT
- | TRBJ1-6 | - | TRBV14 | CASSQDQGATANSPLHF | TGTGCCAGCAGCCAAGATCAGGGTGCGACGGCGAATTCACCCCTCCACTTT
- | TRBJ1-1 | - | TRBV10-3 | CAIRQNTEAFF | TGTGCCATCCGACAGAACACTGAAGCTTTCTTT
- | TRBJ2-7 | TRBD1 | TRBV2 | CASSGTGGEVSYEQYF | TGTGCCAGCAGTGGGACAGGGGGGGAGGTTTCCTACGAGCAGTACTTC
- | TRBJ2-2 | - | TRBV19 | CASSMGQLNTGELFF | TGTGCCAGTAGTATGGGGCAGTTGAACACCGGGGAGCTGTTTTTT
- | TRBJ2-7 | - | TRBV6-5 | CASVPKGGRGGEQYF | TGTGCCAGCGTCCCTAAGGGGGGGAGGGGGGGCGAGCAGTACTTC
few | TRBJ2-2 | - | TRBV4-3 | CASSRNRVPGELFF | TGCGCCAGCAGCCGCAACAGGGTTCCCGGGGAGCTGTTTTTT
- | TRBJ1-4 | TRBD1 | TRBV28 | CASSSPGQGAGNEKLFF | TGTGCCAGCAGTTCTCCGGGACAGGGGGCTGGTAATGAAAAACTGTTTTTT
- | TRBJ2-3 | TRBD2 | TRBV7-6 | CASSLASEREVKTDTQYF | TGTGCCAGCAGCTTAGCGTCGGAGCGGGAGGTGAAAACAGATACGCAGTATTTT
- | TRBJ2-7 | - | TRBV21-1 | CASSKGQILSYEQYF | TGTGCCAGCAGCAAGGGACAGATACTTTCCTACGAGCAGTACTTC
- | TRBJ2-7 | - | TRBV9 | CASSVGGHISHEQYF | TGTGCCAGCAGCGTAGGCGGACACATATCCCACGAGCAGTACTTC
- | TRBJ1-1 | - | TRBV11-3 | CASSLGQGTEAFF | TGTGCCAGCAGCTTAGGGCAGGGGACTGAAGCTTTCTTT
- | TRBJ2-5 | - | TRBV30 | CAWSVRATGYRETQYF | TGTGCCTGGAGTGTACGAGCTACAGGGTACCGGGAGACCCAGTACTTC
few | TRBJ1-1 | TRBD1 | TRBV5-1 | CASSLTGTGGTEAFF | TGCGCCAGCAGCTTGACCGGGACAGGGGGCACTGAAGCTTTCTTT
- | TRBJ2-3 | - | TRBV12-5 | CASGLGLEGDTQYF | TGTGCTAGTGGTTTGGGACTAGAGGGAGATACGCAGTATTTT
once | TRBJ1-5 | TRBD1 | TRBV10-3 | CAISESGQSNQPQHF | TGTGCCATCAGTGAGTCGGGACAGAGCAATCAGCCCCAGCATTTT
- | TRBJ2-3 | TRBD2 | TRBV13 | CASSKSGRAGGTDTQYF | TGTGCCAGCAGTAAATCTGGGAGAGCGGGGGGCACAGATACGCAGTATTTT
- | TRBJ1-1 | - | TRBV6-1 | CASSEKVWRTEAFF | TGTGCCAGCAGTGAAAAGGTTTGGAGGACTGAAGCTTTCTTT
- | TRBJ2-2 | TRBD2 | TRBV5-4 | CASSLGAGGLSGELFF | TGTGCCAGCAGCTTGGGCGCGGGAGGGCTCAGTGGGGAGCTGTTTTTT
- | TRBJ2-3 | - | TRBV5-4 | CASSATQGSTDTQYF | TGTGCCAGCAGCGCTACCCAGGGTAGCACAGATACGCAGTATTTT
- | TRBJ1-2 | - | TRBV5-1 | CASREVGGADYTF | TGCGCCAGCAGAGAGGTTGGGGGGGCTGACTACACCTTC
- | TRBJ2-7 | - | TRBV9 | CASSLDLAGSYEQYF | TGTGCCAGCAGTCTCGATTTGGCGGGCTCCTACGAGCAGTACTTC
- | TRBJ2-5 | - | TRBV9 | CASSPEETQYF | TGTGCCAGCAGCCCCGAAGAGACCCAGTACTTC
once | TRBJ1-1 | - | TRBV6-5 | CASSYRVLQGRSEAFF | TGTGCCAGCAGTTACCGAGTTTTACAGGGTAGAAGTGAAGCTTTCTTT
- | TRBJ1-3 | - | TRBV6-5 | CASSYSNRAGDTIYF | TGTGCCAGCAGTTACTCGAATAGGGCAGGGGACACCATATATTTT
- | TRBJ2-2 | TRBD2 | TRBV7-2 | CASSLGLAGLGAGELFF | TGTGCCAGCAGCTTGGGACTAGCGGGGTTGGGGGCCGGGGAGCTGTTTTTT
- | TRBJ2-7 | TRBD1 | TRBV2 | CASSVRTGYYEQYF | TGTGCCAGCAGTGTGAGGACAGGGTACTACGAGCAGTACTTC